These 18 T cell receptor beta chains were all obtained from the same sample, sequenced in a study of blood T cell repertoires in COVID-19. This table comes from immunoSEQ multiplex PCR, and its TCRdb copy is limited to in-frame clones, with some not included. The data show some 66,000 clones, with roughly 80% seen just once and about 6.9% held by the top ten. Sequenced sample: peripheral blood. Receptors originate from a man aged 55 to 69 with acute or convalescent COVID-19.

The chain is built from TRBV6-5 and TRBJ1-1; D may be TRBD1 (6 bases). Germline V CDR1 and CDR2: MNHEY, SVGAGI. The CDR3 totals 13 residues. The V end lost 7 bases, the J end lost 5 bases, and 14 bases lay between the germline ends. In DNA form, the CDR3 reads TGTGCCAGCACCCCCGGGAGGGGGACTGAAGCTTTCTTT. Translating gives CASTPGRGTEAFF.

CDR3: CAWSSQGGTGYTF. In nucleotides, the CDR3 is TGTGCCTGGAGTTCCCAGGGCGGCACTGGCTACACCTTC. This rearrangement joins TRBV30 to TRBJ1-2, with D tentatively TRBD1 (5 bases). V dropped 2 bases and J dropped 7 bases, with 14 bases sitting between them. Germline V CDR1 and CDR2: GTSNPN, SVGIG (reference sequence). There are 13 residues in the CDR3.

The gene calls are TRBV10-2 and TRBJ1-1; the D gene is possibly TRBD1 (6 bases). This CDR3 has 13 residues. Germline V CDR1 and CDR2: WSHSY, SAAADI. V shed 8 bases and J shed 1 base, with 11 bases lying between them. CDR3 sequence reads: CASAHRENTEAFF. The CDR3 bases are TGCGCCAGCGCACACAGGGAGAACACTGAAGCTTTCTTT.

This clone was observed a handful of times. V usage is TRBV10-3 and J usage is TRBJ1-3, with D perhaps TRBD1 (6 bases). Between the trimmed V and J ends, which lost 4 bases and 1 base, there was a span of 8 bases. Germline V gene sequence: CDR1 ENHRY, CDR2 SYGVKD. This CDR3 region has 14 residues. The CDR3 region has the DNA TGTGCCATCAGTGTGCAGGGGTCTGGAAACACCATATATTTT. Protein sequence: CAISVQGSGNTIYF.

The CDR3 sequence is CASSRRDSYNQPQHF. CDR3 bases: TGTGCCAGCAGCCGCCGGGACAGCTACAATCAGCCCCAGCATTTT. J is TRBJ1-5 and V is TRBV7-8; the match to TRBD1 covers 7 bases. The germline gives CDR1 SGHVS, CDR2 FQNEAQ. The CDR3 runs 15 residues. V shed 5 bases and J 3 bases; nucleotides not matched to a gene: 7.

This chain connects TRBV6-5 to TRBJ2-3; 10 nucleotides agree with TRBD2. In germline, CDR1 is MNHEY, CDR2 SVGAGI. This CDR3 region has 15 residues. J lost 5 bases, V lost 8 bases, and 10 bases had no gene match. The CDR3 nucleotides are TGTGCCAGCTTGAGCGGGGGGGCCGGTAAAGATACGCAGTATTTT. It codes for CASLSGGAGKDTQYF.

This clone has a handful of counts. The rearrangement joins TRBV4-3 to TRBJ2-2; the match to TRBD1 covers 9 bases. This CDR3 is 15 amino acids long. The germline V gene has CDR1 LGHNA and CDR2 YSLEER. Trimming removed 3 bases from V and 7 bases from J; junction bases left unmatched: 6. CDR3 residues: CASSQLQGAHGELFF. In DNA, the CDR3 is TGCGCCAGCAGCCAGCTACAGGGGGCGCACGGGGAGCTGTTTTTT.

This chain uses TRBV11-2 with TRBJ2-3; tentatively, D is TRBD1 (5 bases). The CDR3 loop spans 14 amino acids. CDR1 is SGHAT and CDR2 is FQNNGV in the germline V gene. V was cut by 5 bases and J by 6 bases, with 15 bases left in between. The CDR3 bases are TGTGCCAGCAGCCTCATATCTTGGGGCGATACGCAGTATTTT. Its protein product is CASSLISWGDTQYF. The full variable domain, its missing parts supplied by reference TRBV11-2 and TRBJ2-3, is EAGVAQSPRYKIIEKRQSVAFWCNPISGHATLYWYQQILGQGPKLLIQFQNNGVVDDSQLPKDRFSAERLKGVDSTLKIQPAKLEDSAVYLCASSLISWGDTQYFGPGTRLTVL.

The chain couples TRBV6-2 or TRBV6-3 to TRBJ2-7; 14 bases are a match to TRBD2. Germline V gene sequence: CDR1 MNHEY, CDR2 SVGEGT. V lost 4 bases and J lost 2; bases outside the gene matches: 10. There are 18 residues in the CDR3. As DNA, the CDR3 is TGTGCCAGCAGTTCGGGACTAGCGGGGGTAGATCGACCCTACGAGCAGTACGTC. Its translation is CASSSGLAGVDRPYEQYV.

This chain connects TRBV12-3 or TRBV12-4 to TRBJ1-1; D remains unclear. Trimming took 4 bases from V and 9 from J, leaving 9 bases between them. CDR3 length equals 11 residues. CDR3 DNA sequence: TGTGCCAGCAGTTCGGGGAGTCAAGCTTTCTTT. Amino acid sequence: CASSSGSQAFF.

V usage is TRBV7-9 and J usage is TRBJ1-1; no clear D. Germline lookup yields CDR1 SEHNR and CDR2 FQNEAQ (reference sequence). This CDR3 contains 16 residues. Trimming removed 3 bases at V and 3 bases at J, with 17 bases between. CDR3 loop: CASSLKPTSAYTEAFF. The CDR3 DNA reads as TGTGCCAGCAGCTTGAAACCGACAAGTGCGTACACTGAAGCTTTCTTT.

This clone was detected a few times. V and J are TRBV3-1 (or the pseudogene TRBV3-2) and TRBJ1-4; TRBD1 matches 10 bases. J was trimmed by 10 bases and V by 4 bases; bases with no gene match: 6. CDR1 is LGHDT, CDR2 YNNKEL, per germline (reference sequence). The CDR3 contains 14 residues. CDR3 residues: CASSRGQGGGKLFF. CDR3 sequence (DNA): TGTGCCAGCAGCCGAGGACAGGGGGGGGGAAAACTGTTTTTT.

This clone was counted between two and nine times. The J gene is TRBJ1-1, the V gene TRBV2; D may be TRBD1 (6 bases). Per germline, CDR1 SNHLY and CDR2 FYNNEI. The CDR3 has 12 residues. Trimming cost V 6 bases and J 5 bases, with 10 bases left between them. CDR3: CASRAQGTEAFF. Here the CDR3 DNA reads TGTGCCAGCAGAGCACAGGGAACTGAAGCTTTCTTT.

This clone appeared once. Because the CDR3's place on the DNA is in doubt, the DNA is left out and the CDR3 is given as listed by TCRdb. The J gene is TRBJ1-1, the V gene TRBV5-8; the DNA was not compared with TRBD1, the D call given in the table. Germline values: CDR1 SGHTS, CDR2 YDEGEE. The CDR3 comprises 13 residues, both ends counted. The CDR3 spells CASTLVGTGINFF.

The rearrangement links TRBV5-1 to TRBJ1-6, with D tentatively TRBD1 (6 bases). The CDR3 loop spans 15 amino acids. Germline CDR1 and CDR2: SGHRS and YFSETQ. Trimming cost V 0 bases and J 7 bases, with 11 bases left between them. The CDR3 nucleotides read TGCGCCAGCAGCTTGGAAGGACAGAAAAATTCACCCCTCCACTTT. Amino acid sequence: CASSLEGQKNSPLHF.

V is TRBV7-9 and J is TRBJ2-2; 9 positions agree with TRBD2. V trimming: 1 base; J trimming: 2 bases; junction bases outside the gene matches: 2. The CDR3 consists of 16 residues. In germline, CDR1 is SEHNR, CDR2 FQNEAQ (reference sequence). The DNA of the CDR3 is TGTGCCAGCAGCTTAGTTAGCGGGGGAAACACCGGGGAGCTGTTTTTT. This translates into CASSLVSGGNTGELFF.

The chain is built from TRBV11-2 and TRBJ2-4; D gene ambiguous. V lost 1 base, J lost 6 bases, and 4 bases lay in between. The CDR3 is 12 amino acids. CDR1 and CDR2 (germline): SGHAT, FQNNGV. CDR3 region: CASSLGGNIQYF. The CDR3 region has the DNA TGTGCCAGCAGCTTAGGAGGAAACATTCAGTACTTC.

On this clone itself: Other DNA variants within this sample encode the same CDR3. This rearrangement joins TRBV5-1 to TRBJ1-1; D gene unclear. V lost 4 bases, J lost 1 base, and 11 bases lay in between. The CDR3 runs to 14 residues. Germline values: CDR1 SGHRS, CDR2 YFSETQ. The CDR3 here is CASSAGTGNTEAFF. CDR3 DNA: TGCGCCAGCAGCGCTGGAACGGGGAACACTGAAGCTTTCTTT.